The rows below give T cell receptor beta chains drawn from one sample of a study of regulatory T cells in long-lasting Graves disease. MiXCR, run by TCRdb on the multiplex PCR reads, gives a single entry per CDR3 protein. The table shows around 400,000 distinct CDR3 sequences, with approximately 25% occurring only once. Sequencing was performed on peripheral blood mononuclear cells (PBMCs), taken when the disease was refractory, from a patient treated with antithyroid drugs. The source is a woman between 35 and 50 years old with Graves disease. Both conserved end residues are part of each CDR3. Each record gives: D gene, clone size, J gene, V gene, CDR3 protein, CDR3 DNA. D genes are given only for firm matches. Size tells how often a clone was seen (once, few, many) or the class of an expanded clone, and some rows leave it out.

d_gene: TRBD1; abundance: many; j_gene: TRBJ1-1; v_gene: TRBV6-2/TRBV6-3; CDR3aa: CASSSPSTGGTGNTEAFF; CDR3nt: TGTGCCAGCAGTTCACCATCGACAGGGGGCACGGGAAACACTGAAGCTTTCTTT
d_gene: .; abundance: many; j_gene: TRBJ2-7; v_gene: TRBV12-3/TRBV12-4; CDR3aa: CASSSRAKGYEQYF; CDR3nt: TGTGCCAGCAGTTCCCGCGCCAAGGGGTACGAGCAGTACTTC
d_gene: TRBD1; abundance: many; j_gene: TRBJ2-7; v_gene: TRBV27; CDR3aa: CASSLRRGQGASYEQYF; CDR3nt: TGTGCCAGCAGTTTAAGGAGGGGACAGGGGGCGTCCTACGAGCAGTACTTC
d_gene: TRBD1; abundance: few; j_gene: TRBJ2-7; v_gene: TRBV7-2; CDR3aa: CASSSLTGSNYEQYF; CDR3nt: TGTGCCAGCAGCTCGCTGACAGGGTCGAACTACGAGCAGTACTTC
d_gene: .; abundance: many; j_gene: TRBJ1-1; v_gene: TRBV28; CDR3aa: CASSFEGDTEAFF; CDR3nt: TGTGCCAGCAGTTTCGAGGGGGACACTGAAGCTTTCTTT
d_gene: .; abundance: .; j_gene: TRBJ1-3; v_gene: TRBV6-2/TRBV6-3; CDR3aa: CASSYGEGSGYTIYF; CDR3nt: TGTGCCAGCAGTTACGGGGAAGGCTCGGGCTACACCATATATTTT
d_gene: .; abundance: .; j_gene: TRBJ1-1; v_gene: TRBV7-9; CDR3aa: CASSSSTELNTEAFF; CDR3nt: TGTGCCAGCAGCTCCTCGACAGAGCTGAACACTGAAGCTTTCTTT
d_gene: TRBD1; abundance: .; j_gene: TRBJ1-1; v_gene: TRBV7-9; CDR3aa: CASSSPSGGSHWRNTEAFF; CDR3nt: TGTGCCAGCAGTTCCCCCTCAGGGGGCTCGCATTGGAGAAACACTGAAGCTTTCTTT
d_gene: TRBD1; abundance: many; j_gene: TRBJ2-7; v_gene: TRBV20-1; CDR3aa: CSAAGTGAREQYF; CDR3nt: TGCAGTGCTGCGGGGACAGGGGCAAGAGAGCAGTACTTC
d_gene: .; abundance: many; j_gene: TRBJ2-5; v_gene: TRBV11-2; CDR3aa: CASSLMYPPLGETQYF; CDR3nt: TGTGCCAGCAGCTTAATGTACCCTCCCTTGGGAGAGACCCAGTACTTC
d_gene: TRBD2; abundance: many; j_gene: TRBJ2-7; v_gene: TRBV6-1; CDR3aa: CASSKGLRDEQYF; CDR3nt: TGTGCCAGCAGTAAGGGACTACGGGACGAGCAGTACTTC
d_gene: .; abundance: many; j_gene: TRBJ2-5; v_gene: TRBV20-1; CDR3aa: CSAPDGWGETQYF; CDR3nt: TGCAGTGCTCCGGACGGCTGGGGAGAGACCCAGTACTTC
d_gene: .; abundance: many; j_gene: TRBJ2-3; v_gene: TRBV12-3/TRBV12-4; CDR3aa: CASSYSTDTQYF; CDR3nt: TGTGCCAGCAGTTACAGCACAGATACGCAGTATTTT
d_gene: .; abundance: many; j_gene: TRBJ2-5; v_gene: TRBV28; CDR3aa: CASSSLLQTETQYF; CDR3nt: TGTGCCAGCAGTTCCCTCCTCCAAACGGAGACCCAGTACTTC
d_gene: TRBD2; abundance: .; j_gene: TRBJ2-2; v_gene: TRBV6-5; CDR3aa: CASSYGTIGTGELFF; CDR3nt: TGTGCCAGCAGTTACGGGACTATAGGGACCGGGGAGCTGTTTTTT
d_gene: TRBD2; abundance: .; j_gene: TRBJ2-1; v_gene: TRBV3-1; CDR3aa: CASSQLAGGSYNEQFF; CDR3nt: TGTGCCAGCAGTCAATTAGCGGGGGGGTCCTACAATGAGCAGTTCTTC
d_gene: .; abundance: many; j_gene: TRBJ2-5; v_gene: TRBV28; CDR3aa: CASSLRRGTRTETQYF; CDR3nt: TGTGCCAGCAGTTTAAGGAGAGGGACCAGAACAGAGACCCAGTACTTC
d_gene: .; abundance: once; j_gene: TRBJ1-1; v_gene: TRBV30; CDR3aa: CAWSPGGHEAFF; CDR3nt: TGTGCCTGGAGCCCCGGGGGGCATGAAGCTTTCTTT
d_gene: TRBD1; abundance: many; j_gene: TRBJ2-7; v_gene: TRBV28; CDR3aa: CASSSRTGTYEQYF; CDR3nt: TGTGCCAGCAGTTCGCGGACAGGGACCTACGAGCAGTACTTC
d_gene: .; abundance: .; j_gene: TRBJ2-6; v_gene: TRBV5-1; CDR3aa: CASSLGGSSGANVLTF; CDR3nt: TGCGCCAGCAGCTTGGGAGGGTCCTCTGGGGCCAACGTCCTGACTTTC
d_gene: .; abundance: .; j_gene: TRBJ2-1; v_gene: TRBV20-1; CDR3aa: CSTIRDSYNEQFF; CDR3nt: TGCAGTACTATTAGGGACTCCTACAATGAGCAGTTCTTC
d_gene: .; abundance: .; j_gene: TRBJ2-5; v_gene: TRBV11-1; CDR3aa: CASSLGVERPTWEETQYF; CDR3nt: TGTGCCAGCAGCTTGGGTGTCGAGCGGCCTACCTGGGAAGAGACCCAGTACTTC
d_gene: .; abundance: .; j_gene: TRBJ1-4; v_gene: TRBV9; CDR3aa: CASSRGRGEKLFF; CDR3nt: TGTGCCAGCAGCCGGGGAAGAGGGGAAAAACTGTTTTTT
d_gene: TRBD1; abundance: few; j_gene: TRBJ1-1; v_gene: TRBV19; CDR3aa: CASSGQGAPTEAFF; CDR3nt: TGTGCCAGTAGTGGACAGGGGGCGCCCACTGAAGCTTTCTTT
d_gene: .; abundance: many; j_gene: TRBJ1-6; v_gene: TRBV5-1; CDR3aa: CASSFTDRNSPLHF; CDR3nt: TGCGCCAGCAGCTTTACGGACCGGAATTCACCCCTCCACTTT
d_gene: .; abundance: many; j_gene: TRBJ1-1; v_gene: TRBV28; CDR3aa: CASSLYPAPPGAEAFF; CDR3nt: TGTGCCAGCAGTTTATATCCAGCCCCCCCTGGAGCTGAAGCTTTCTTT
d_gene: TRBD1; abundance: few; j_gene: TRBJ1-1; v_gene: TRBV3-1; CDR3aa: CASSQVRGLTEAFF; CDR3nt: TGTGCCAGCAGCCAAGTGAGGGGGCTCACTGAAGCTTTCTTT
d_gene: TRBD1; abundance: few; j_gene: TRBJ2-5; v_gene: TRBV7-9; CDR3aa: CASSLSGTGVGETQYF; CDR3nt: TGTGCCAGCAGCTTATCAGGGACAGGGGTAGGAGAGACCCAGTACTTC
d_gene: TRBD2; abundance: .; j_gene: TRBJ2-2; v_gene: TRBV11-2; CDR3aa: CASSSRGLAGESTGELFF; CDR3nt: TGTGCCAGCAGCTCCCGAGGACTAGCGGGAGAATCGACCGGGGAGCTGTTTTTT